The 18 T cell receptor beta chains below were found in one sample sequenced in a study of monozygotic twins with inflammatory bowel disease. Using the 5' RACE reads, TCRdb records one entry per CDR3 protein without DNA. The sample data list about 300,000 distinct CDR3 sequences. Sample: blood. Receptors were obtained from a human donor with ulcerative colitis or Crohn's disease, or a healthy co-twin of an affected twin (not recorded which).

The chain carries TRBV4-2 and TRBJ2-7; TCRdb's D call of TRBD2 is untestable without DNA. CDR3 length: 18 residues. Germline V CDR1 and CDR2: LGHNA, YNFKEQ. The CDR3 protein is CASSQGGVGLAGGYEQYF.

V is TRBV9 and J is TRBJ2-4; TCRdb calls TRBD1, which cannot be checked without DNA. Germline CDR1 is SGDLS and CDR2 is YYNGEE. This CDR3 spans 15 amino acids. The chain's CDR3 is CASSSAGTEKNIQYF.

The rearrangement joins TRBV6-4 to TRBJ2-7; TCRdb's D call, TRBD1, is unchecked because there is no DNA. The CDR3 totals 14 residues. CDR1 and CDR2 (germline): MRHNA, SNTAGT. CDR3 protein: CASGGTGDSYEQYF.

CDR3 residues: CASSRTGGLGHEQYF. The chain uses TRBV7-2 and TRBJ2-7; absent DNA, TCRdb's TRBD1 call cannot be checked. Germline loops: CDR1 SGHTA, CDR2 FQGNSA. The CDR3 spans 15 residues.

V is TRBV27 and J is TRBJ2-3; TCRdb lists TRBD1, though no DNA is available to test this call. CDR1 and CDR2 (germline): MNHEY, SMNVEV (reference sequence). This CDR3 is built from 16 residues. The CDR3 protein is CASRAAGTGATDTQYF.

This chain links TRBV5-4 with TRBJ2-5; TCRdb's D call of TRBD2 is untestable without DNA. Germline V lookup: CDR1 SGHNT, CDR2 YYREEE (reference sequence). This CDR3 is built from 17 residues. The CDR3 loop reads CASSRGRGSGAFETQYF.

J is TRBJ2-5 and V is TRBV6-2 or TRBV6-3; TCRdb proposes TRBD2, but this gene call is untestable without DNA. The CDR3 is 17 amino acids. CDR1 is MNHEY and CDR2 is SVGEGT in the germline V gene. The CDR3 loop is CASLPNGLAGVQETQYF.

The J gene is TRBJ2-5, the V gene TRBV20-1. The CDR3 spans 11 residues. Germline V CDR1 and CDR2: DFQATT, SNEGSKA (reference sequence). CDR3 region: CSAVVEETQYF.

V usage is TRBV20-1 and J usage is TRBJ1-2; TCRdb designates TRBD1, a call that cannot be tested without DNA. Germline CDR1 and CDR2: DFQATT and SNEGSKA (reference sequence). This CDR3 is 12 amino acids long. This CDR3 reads CSAEDRGRGYTF.

The V and J genes are TRBV12-3 or TRBV12-4 and TRBJ1-1. This CDR3 contains 16 residues. The CDR3: CASTTSGIVTGTEAFF.

V is TRBV10-3 and J is TRBJ2-1; TCRdb's D call of TRBD2 is untestable without DNA. The CDR3 totals 15 residues. Germline V lookup: CDR1 ENHRY, CDR2 SYGVKD. The CDR3 here is CAISESVAGRNEQFF.

The chain couples TRBV7-3 to TRBJ2-3; TCRdb proposes TRBD1, but this gene call is untestable without DNA. The germline V gene has CDR1 SGHTA and CDR2 FQGTGA. CDR3 length: 16 amino acids. The CDR3 sequence: CASSSRDRDATDTQYF.

The rearrangement joins TRBV6-1 to TRBJ1-5. The CDR3 loop spans 15 amino acids. In germline, CDR1 is MNHNS, CDR2 SASEGT. This CDR3 reads CASRSLQRAGQPQHF.

The gene calls are TRBV25-1 and TRBJ1-5; TCRdb's D call, TRBD1, is unchecked because there is no DNA. CDR1 MGHDK and CDR2 SYGVNS come from the germline V gene. This CDR3 contains 12 residues. CDR3: CASSESGEPQHF.

The chain is built from TRBV9 and TRBJ2-7; the TRBD1 assignment by TCRdb is unverifiable without DNA. Germline V gene data show CDR1 as SGDLS and CDR2 as YYNGEE. This CDR3 contains 14 residues. The CDR3 is CASSVGDSSYEQYF.

The chain links TRBV11-2 to TRBJ2-7; TCRdb's assignment of TRBD1 cannot be checked, as there is no DNA. This CDR3 contains 15 residues. Germline V CDR1 and CDR2: SGHAT, FQNNGV. CDR3 residues: CASSFALTGENEQYF.

The rearrangement links TRBV5-6 to TRBJ2-7; TCRdb returns TRBD2, unconfirmable since there is no DNA. This CDR3 region has 12 residues. Germline values: CDR1 SGHDT, CDR2 YYEEEE. The chain's CDR3 is CASGGLAREQYF.

The V and J genes are TRBV6-4 and TRBJ2-1; TCRdb outputs TRBD1, but without DNA this stays unchecked. The CDR3 sequence is 15 residues long. From germline, CDR1 is MRHNA and CDR2 SNTAGT. CDR3 region: CATSREGGGYNEQFF.